Presented here are 5 T cell receptor beta chains from one specimen sequenced in a study of regulatory T cells in long-lasting Graves disease. Investigators prepared the TCR beta libraries by applying iRepertoire HTBI primers and Arm-PCR of CDR3 regions. TCRdb reprocessed the multiplex PCR reads with MiXCR, giving one entry per CDR3 protein. Among about 310,000 distinct CDR3 sequences listed, 18% were seen once. Regarding time point: newly diagnosed GD, antithyroid drugs for less than 3 months. Isolated PBMC RNA provided the starting material for the TCR library. The input for sequencing was peripheral blood mononuclear cells (PBMCs), taken at new diagnosis, from a patient treated with antithyroid drugs. These receptors came from a female donor with Graves disease.

This clonotype was seen many times. The rearrangement links TRBV11-2 to TRBJ2-1; the D is unclear. The CDR3 is made up of 11 amino acids. V gave up 5 bases and J gave up 15 bases, with 14 bases separating them. Germline CDR1 SGHAT, CDR2 FQNNGV. CDR3 in amino acids: CASSPSVVSFF. The CDR3 bases are TGTGCCAGCAGCCCCTCTGTCGTTTCGTTCTTC. Drawing the rest from reference TRBV11-2 and TRBJ2-1, the complete variable domain is EAGVAQSPRYKIIEKRQSVAFWCNPISGHATLYWYQQILGQGPKLLIQFQNNGVVDDSQLPKDRFSAERLKGVDSTLKIQPAKLEDSAVYLCASSPSVVSFFGPGTRLTVL.

This clonotype showed up many times. The rearrangement uses TRBV12-3 or TRBV12-4 and TRBJ2-2, with 7 bases matching TRBD2. The CDR3 sequence is 15 residues long. Losses at the gene ends were 5 bases for V and 2 bases for J; bases not matched to a gene: 5. This chain's CDR3 is CASSHRDYNTGELFF. Written as DNA, the CDR3 is TGTGCCAGCAGTCACCGGGACTACAACACCGGGGAGCTGTTTTTT.

This clonotype was observed many times. The chain uses TRBV6-1 and TRBJ1-5; possible D gene TRBD1, 5 bases. The CDR3 extends over 15 amino acids. Germline assignment: CDR1 MNHNS and CDR2 SASEGT. Between the trimmed V and J ends, which lost 6 bases and 7 bases, there was a span of 19 bases. CDR3 coding DNA: TGTGCCAGCAGAGGTGAACAGGTGGTTGGGCAGCCCCAGCATTTT. Translated: CASRGEQVVGQPQHF.

This clonotype was recorded many times. The chain has TRBV11-1 and TRBJ2-5; D gene uncertain. In germline, CDR1 is SGHAT, CDR2 FQDESV (reference sequence). With 1 base removed from V and 0 bases from J, the gap between germline ends came to 9 bases. The CDR3 is 15 residues long. CDR3 sequence: CASSLVWSNQETQYF. CDR3 DNA sequence: TGTGCCAGCAGCTTAGTGTGGTCCAACCAAGAGACCCAGTACTTC.

This clonotype was seen repeatedly, ten times or more. The V gene is TRBV7-8, the J gene TRBJ2-7; D may be TRBD1 or TRBD2 (6 bases each). Germline V gene sequence: CDR1 SGHVS, CDR2 FQNEAQ. The CDR3 is 15 amino acids. V was shortened by 4 bases and J by 0 bases, with 13 bases between the two germline ends. Written as DNA, the CDR3 is TGTGCCAGCAGCTACAGGGTGGAGGGCTCCTACGAGCAGTACTTC. Amino acids: CASSYRVEGSYEQYF.